This TCR beta chain was sequenced during a study of CD8 T cells in ankylosing spondylitis (dated by TCRdb to 2016 to 2017). In the study overall: The study set out to find disease-linked TCR variants by profiling T cell receptor beta repertoires in ankylosing spondylitis patients and healthy donors. The full study cohort comprised about 25 ankylosing spondylitis patients and approximately 100 healthy donors. Peripheral blood was sampled, and synovial fluid was also collected from ankylosing spondylitis patients. Here is what the overall study found, with its caveats: The disease-linked clones were reported as significantly enriched in matched synovial fluid samples from ankylosing spondylitis patients. Some motif variants were previously reported in synovial fluid and blood of reactive arthritis patients, suggesting common disease-initiation mechanisms. In peripheral blood, the disease-linked clones were found at relatively low frequencies and had a CD8+ phenotype. A TCR beta motif made up of several highly homologous amino acid variants appeared to be characteristic of blood from ankylosing spondylitis patients.

Deletion took 1 base off V and 7 bases off J, with a span of 11 bases between the germline ends. The CDR3 runs 14 amino acids, cysteine and phenylalanine included. Only the CDR3 portion is preserved as DNA: 42 bases, with reading frame beginning at the first base. For CDR1 and CDR2, the germline V gene lists SGHTA and FQGNSA. Synovial fluid samples and blood samples obtained from the same ankylosing spondylitis patients were matched. TCRdb records Illumina HiSeq 2500 as the sequencer. TCR beta libraries were prepared by quantitative 5'-RACE with molecular barcodes. On the authors' methods: A new computational method, built on a probabilistic model of VDJ rearrangement, was used to identify disease-linked TCR variants. TCRdb ran its own pipeline on the public reads, namely fastp trimming at Q25 and MiXCR clone calling, and kept in-frame beta chains. One record per CDR3 amino acid sequence lists the most common genes and DNA. None of the V and J calls come from the authors' own analysis; TCRdb made them. The sample includes 110,000 to 150,000 distinct CDR3 sequences, with about 8% observed a single time. The ten top clones hold approximately 6.8% of the sample.

This clonotype has a count of ten or more. Its antigen remains unidentified. There are no base qualities to consult, and no much larger clone falls within one base. This clonotype originated in a male donor with ankylosing spondylitis. Input material: synovial fluid, either unsorted or a sorted T cell fraction (not recorded which). In this chain, TRBV7-2 is recombined with TRBJ2-1; the D gene remains uncertain. DNA sequence: TGTGCCAGCAGCTTAGTGGTTTCTCGGAATGAGCAGTTCTTC. This sequence encodes CASSLVVSRNEQFF.